This entry features one T cell receptor (beta chain) sequence. This sample was included in a study of blood T cell repertoires in COVID-19. Study as a whole: Samples of COVID-19 (acute and convalescent) were obtained from the United States, Italy and Spain.

The repertoire was sequenced with immunoSEQ multiplex PCR; TCRdb's copy has only in-frame clones and lacks some. The profile shows around 400,000 clones, more than 70% of them singletons. Input material: peripheral blood. This clonotype was sampled from a woman aged 55-75 years with COVID-19, enrolled during active disease.

This CDR3 is CASSQPGLAGGPWEQYF. CDR3 DNA sequence: TGTGCCAGCAGCCAACCGGGACTAGCGGGGGGGCCCTGGGAGCAGTACTTC. The V and J genes are TRBV3-1 (or the pseudogene TRBV3-2) and TRBJ2-7, with 16 bases identical to TRBD2. After removal of 2 bases from V and 7 bases from J, the junction contained 8 bases not matched to a gene. Germline assignment: CDR1 LGHDT and CDR2 YNNKEL (reference sequence). The CDR3 covers 17 residues.